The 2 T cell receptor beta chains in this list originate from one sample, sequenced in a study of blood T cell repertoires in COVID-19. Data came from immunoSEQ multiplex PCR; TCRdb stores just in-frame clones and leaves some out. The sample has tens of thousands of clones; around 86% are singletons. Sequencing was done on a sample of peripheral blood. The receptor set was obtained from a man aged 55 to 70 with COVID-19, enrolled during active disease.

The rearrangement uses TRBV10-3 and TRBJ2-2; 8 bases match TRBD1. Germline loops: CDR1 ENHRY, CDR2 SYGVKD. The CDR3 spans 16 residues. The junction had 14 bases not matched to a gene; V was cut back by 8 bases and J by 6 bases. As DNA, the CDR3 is TGTGCCATCGGGCCAACTCGACAGGGGAAGGCCGGGGAGCTGTTTTTT. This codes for CAIGPTRQGKAGELFF.

The CDR3 DNA is TGTGCCAGCAGTTACCGCGGCACAAATCAGCCCCAGCATTTT. Residues: CASSYRGTNQPQHF. The chain has TRBV6-2 or TRBV6-3 and TRBJ1-5; unclear D gene. Germline CDR1 is MNHEY and CDR2 is SVGEGT. This CDR3 comprises 14 residues. V shed 2 bases and J shed 4 bases, with 9 bases lying between them.